This T cell receptor beta chain was retrieved from a study of blood T cell repertoires in COVID-19. The assay was immunoSEQ multiplex PCR, and TCRdb's table has in-frame clones only and misses some. Of 300,000 to 400,000 clones listed, 70% to 90% were seen once; the top ten hold 7.2%. Germline-derived CDR1 and CDR2 are SEHNR and FQNEAQ (reference sequence). J was trimmed by 0 bases and V by 1 base; bases with no gene match: 12. The CDR3 contains 18 residues. This TCR was sampled from a human donor in a cohort sampled during active COVID-19. The rearrangement links TRBV7-9 to TRBJ2-7; 7 bases match TRBD1. Input material: peripheral blood. The CDR3 here is CASSLVPTGTASSYEQYF. The CDR3 region has the DNA TGTGCCAGCAGCTTAGTCCCTACCGGGACAGCGAGCTCCTACGAGCAGTACTTC.